This TCR beta chain was identified in a study of cytomegalovirus exposure and HLA in healthy donors (dated by TCRdb to 2016 to 2017). Concerning the study at large: An earlier analysis of approximately 590 of the donors reported approximately 290 Gb of sequence data and roughly 100 million unique TCR beta sequences from about 179 million T cells. An early release that covered approximately 600 HLA-typed donors contained about 290 gigabases of sequencing data and tens of millions of unique TCR sequences. The genetic ancestry cluster associated with self-reported Caucasian donors included 81% of the roughly 400 genotyped donors. The study was designed to test whether signatures of past pathogen exposure could be identified by cataloging public T cell receptors. The study profiled the T cell repertoires of 666 subjects by immunosequencing and related them to cytomegalovirus serostatus. Along with the approximately 620-subject first cohort, a separate validation cohort of about 110 different subjects was used. To predict cytomegalovirus infection status, the study combined high-throughput TCR immunosequencing, statistical association of individual TCRs with disease status, and machine learning. A later analysis re-analyzed previously published TCR beta repertoires from hundreds of donors and added high-resolution HLA genotyping to study TCR occurrence patterns. The later analysis used no new phenotypic data to find candidate immune exposures, relying instead on TCR beta sequences and their occurrence across donors. To decide whether each TCR beta V gene segment behaved as functional or pseudogenic, an earlier analysis of approximately 590 of the donors relied on high-throughput TCR beta sequencing. Donor age, sex, ethnicity and CMV serostatus were compiled together with the repertoire data. A later genetic analysis used genome-wide SNP genotypes for about 60% of the roughly 700 donors, treating that subset as a discovery cohort. Every discovery cohort repertoire had been produced on one sequencing platform. Class I and class II HLA loci were covered by the typing at four-digit resolution. Typing coverage varied by locus: roughly 629-640 donors for A, B, C, DRB1 and DQB1; roughly 520 for DQA1; about 570 for DPA1; about 450 for DPB1. About five DR-DQ haplotypes were treated as single units for association and clustering because of strong linkage in the cohort. Among 350 to 400 genotyped donors of the cohort, an average of about 240,000 unique TCR beta nucleotide sequences were sequenced per donor, 15% to 20% of them non-productive.

Remarks on this clone: What antigen it recognizes has not been identified. Base-call qualities are not available, and no considerably larger clone is one nucleotide away.

Overall results and qualifications from the work: An association between a missense DCLRE1C variant and V-gene and J-gene trimming of TCR beta chains was found in a later genetic analysis and replicated in an independent cohort. A later analysis found that TCR association rates varied across HLA loci, with DRB1 alleles showing the most associated TCRs and HLA-C alleles the fewest. Most TCR sequences were seen in very few donors, while some public TCRs were found in many individuals. Assigning TCR associations to individual alleles was difficult when HLA alleles, especially DR and DQ, strongly co-occurred. A later genetic analysis reported fewer N-insertions in productive TCRs among donors in an Asian-associated ancestry cluster than the roughly 700-donor mean. Presence/absence analyses assumed roughly uniform sequencing depth across donors, an assumption that may not hold. Compared with equally common non-associated chains, HLA-associated TCR beta chains in a later analysis were more clonally expanded and had lower generation probabilities. Specific HLA alleles were associated with 16,951 TCR beta sequences at a false discovery rate of 0.05 in a later analysis. A total of 164 TCR beta chains were listed by the study as associated with cytomegalovirus. Linkage disequilibrium might explain the correlated functional status among segregating V segments, but an unknown experimental factor could not be excluded. A later analysis found that most CMV-associated TCR beta chains appeared HLA-restricted, with HLA associations seemingly driven largely by CMV exposure. An earlier analysis of around 540 of the donors showed that most TCR beta V segments appeared in productive rearrangements either about 87% or about 30% of the time, which broadly matched IMGT annotations. A group of highly shared sequence variants was considered likely to be a technical artifact of the sequencing pipeline. Some IMGT-functional V segments, including TRBV6-2 and TRBV6-3, could not be distinguished by the 87-base-pair reads and were therefore excluded. This cohort had only TCR beta chains sequenced, and the lack of alpha or paired-chain data limited which features could be detected. The earlier analysis of almost 600 of the donors excluded 15 to 20 rarely observed V segments, including chromosome 9 orphons, because counts were too low. The classifier was reported to diagnose cytomegalovirus status with high specificity and sensitivity in both the original and validation cohorts. A further reported finding was that TCR beta sequences accurately predicted the HLA-A and HLA-B alleles for most subjects in the first cohort. In vitro tests confirmed that a few of the cytomegalovirus-associated TCR beta chains recognize cytomegalovirus antigens. CMV serostatus was the only immune exposure information available for the cohort. Because HLA typing was unavailable for some donors at each locus, only the typed subset was used in association tests. According to a later analysis, parvovirus B19, influenza, CMV and Epstein-Barr virus appeared linked to several top co-occurrence clusters. The authors suggested that the approach could potentially be generalized to other disease states and immunological phenotypes.

Including cysteine and phenylalanine, the CDR3 has 17 amino acids. Solely the CDR3 DNA is kept, with 51 bases framed from the first base. From the germline V gene, CDR1 is SGHTA and CDR2 is FQGNSA. A distance of 19 bases separates the germline ends of V and J, which lose 5 bases and 0 bases respectively. The cohort consisted of 666 healthy bone marrow donors. At the time of sampling, all cohort members were nominally healthy, though unrecorded immune exposures were likely present. Of the 600 to 750 cohort members, around 290 had a positive CMV serostatus and about 350 had a negative one, while no CMV serostatus was recorded for the donor. A peripheral blood sample was provided by each donor, and peripheral blood mononuclear cells were used for TCR beta sequencing. Genomic DNA extraction from the blood cell samples was performed with the Qiagen DNeasy Blood Extraction Kit. Receptor amplification or capture employed the immunoSEQ multiplex PCR assay. For the multiplex PCR, a mixture combining 60 forward primers for TCR Vbeta segments and 13 reverse primers for TCR Jbeta segments was used. Amplification of the CDR3 region of rearranged TCR beta genes was performed with a multiplex PCR assay on genomic DNA. On the Illumina HiSeq System, the amplified TCR beta libraries were sequenced as 87-base-pair reads. The paper's data handling went like this. A later analysis tallied roughly 78 million unique TCR beta chains across the 700 or so repertoires, and roughly 11 million of those chains were shared by two or more donors. To remove PCR and sequencing errors, raw reads were error-corrected and collapsed into unique sequences using a nearest-neighbor algorithm that merged closely related sequences. To assign V, D and J gene segments, CDR3 sequences were aligned to IMGT reference sequences. Each retained sequence needed at least a six-nucleotide match to both a V gene segment and a J gene segment. Rearrangements were classified as productive when the CDR3 lacked stop codons and remained in frame with V and J, and all other rearrangements were classified as non-productive. Following IMGT convention, CDR3 was defined as the stretch from the second conserved V-encoded cysteine up to the conserved J-encoded phenylalanine. The earlier analysis of about 620 of the donors excluded sequences that lacked an unambiguous match to a single V gene segment. An earlier analysis of 587 of the donors classified V segments as functional when productive rearrangements were above 56.7% and as segregating when the standard deviation between donors was above 5%. To diagnose cytomegalovirus status from the catalog of TCR beta chain sequences, a statistical classification framework was built. In a later analysis, TCR nucleotide sequences were compared against IMGT/GENE-DB human TR gene sequences so that V and J genes could be assigned. In a later analysis, CDR3 sequences and most-parsimonious VDJ recombination scenarios were assigned using the TCRdist pipeline. In a later analysis, each TCR beta chain was defined by its CDR3 amino acid sequence together with its V-gene family, and reads without a unique V-gene family were excluded. To address suspected cross-contamination and a sequencing artifact, a later analysis removed 450 to 700 highly shared, low-generation-probability nucleotide sequences. In a later analysis, a clonal expansion index was calculated for each public chain from normalized within-repertoire ranks of inferred template counts. In a later analysis, generation probabilities were computed with a VDJ recombination model fitted to out-of-frame rearrangements, and the resulting probabilities were checked against IGoR. Hypergeometric tests were used in a later analysis to score TCR-TCR, TCR-HLA and TCR-CMV co-occurrence, with a repertoire-size bias correction applied to the TCR pairs. False discovery rates were estimated in a later analysis by permuting HLA or CMV assignments 20 times. In a later analysis, co-occurring TCRs were grouped with DBSCAN, and TCRdist sequence similarity was added when clustering was performed within HLA-allele-positive subsets. Repertoires with fewer than 30,000 or more than 120,000 public chains, plus five repertoires with anomalous nucleotide sharing, were excluded from co-occurrence clustering. TCRdb retrieved this table from immuneACCESS and kept in-frame rearrangements only. Not all clones are present; in checked studies, unresolved V genes account for under half, and no reason is known for the remainder. V and J calls and clone size follow that table, whereas D and trimming were derived from the DNA. This sample is represented by about 82,000 clones; around 80% of them were singletons. The ten largest clones represent 13% of the sample.

The receptor's source is a human donor in good health. The chain uses TRBV7-2 and TRBJ1-2, and perhaps TRBD1 as D gene, on 6 matching bases. The sample taken for sequencing was PBMCs. The CDR3 protein: CASSELQGLVANYGYTF. Read as DNA, the sequence is TGTGCCAGCAGCGAATTACAGGGTCTGGTTGCTAACTATGGCTACACCTTC.